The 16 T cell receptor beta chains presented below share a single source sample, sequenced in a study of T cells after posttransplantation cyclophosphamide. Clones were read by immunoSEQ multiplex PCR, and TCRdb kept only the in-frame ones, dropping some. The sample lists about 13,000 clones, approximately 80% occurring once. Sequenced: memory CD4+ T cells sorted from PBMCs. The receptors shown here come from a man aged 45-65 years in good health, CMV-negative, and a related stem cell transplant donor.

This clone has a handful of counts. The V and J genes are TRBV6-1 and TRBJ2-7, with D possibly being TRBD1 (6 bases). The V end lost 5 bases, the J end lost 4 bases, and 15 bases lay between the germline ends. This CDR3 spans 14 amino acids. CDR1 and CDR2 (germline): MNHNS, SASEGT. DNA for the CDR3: TGTGCCAGCAGTCCCGGGACATTCTCATACGAGCAGTACTTC. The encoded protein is CASSPGTFSYEQYF.

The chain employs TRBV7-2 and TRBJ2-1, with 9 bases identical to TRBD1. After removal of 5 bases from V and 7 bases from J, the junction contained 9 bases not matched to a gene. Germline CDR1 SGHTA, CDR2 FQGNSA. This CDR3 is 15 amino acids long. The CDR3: CASSLRQGGRNEQFF. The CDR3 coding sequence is TGTGCCAGCAGCCTCAGACAGGGGGGAAGGAATGAGCAGTTCTTC.

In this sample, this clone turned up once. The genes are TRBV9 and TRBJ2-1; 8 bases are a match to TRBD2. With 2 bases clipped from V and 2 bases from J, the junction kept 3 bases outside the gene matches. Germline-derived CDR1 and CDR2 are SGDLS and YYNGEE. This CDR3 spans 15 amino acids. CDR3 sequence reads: CASSVIAGTYNEQFF. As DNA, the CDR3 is TGTGCCAGCAGCGTCATAGCGGGGACCTACAATGAGCAGTTCTTC.

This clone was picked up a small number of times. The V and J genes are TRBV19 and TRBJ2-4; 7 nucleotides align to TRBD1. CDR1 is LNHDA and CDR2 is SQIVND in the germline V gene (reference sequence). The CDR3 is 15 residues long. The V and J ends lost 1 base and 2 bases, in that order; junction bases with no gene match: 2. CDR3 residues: CASSIGTGSKNIQYF. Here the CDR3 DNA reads TGTGCCAGTAGTATAGGGACAGGTTCCAAAAACATTCAGTACTTC. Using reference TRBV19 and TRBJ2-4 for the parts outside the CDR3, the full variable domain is DGGITQSPKYLFRKEGQNVTLSCEQNLNHDAMYWYRQDPGQGLRLIYYSQIVNDFQKGDIAEGYSVSREKKESFPLTVTSAQKNPTAFYLCASSIGTGSKNIQYFGAGTRLSVL.

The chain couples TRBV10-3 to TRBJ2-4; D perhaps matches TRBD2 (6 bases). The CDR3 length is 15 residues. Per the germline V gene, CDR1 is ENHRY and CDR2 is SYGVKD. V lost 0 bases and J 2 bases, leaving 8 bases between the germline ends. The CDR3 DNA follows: TGTGCCATCAGTGAGTCGGGGGGTACCAAAAACATTCAGTACTTC. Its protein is CAISESGGTKNIQYF.

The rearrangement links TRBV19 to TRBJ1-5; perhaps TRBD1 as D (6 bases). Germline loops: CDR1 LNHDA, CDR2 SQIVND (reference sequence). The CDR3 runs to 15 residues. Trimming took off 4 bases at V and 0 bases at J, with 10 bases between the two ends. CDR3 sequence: CASSRQVFSNQPQHF. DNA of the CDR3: TGTGCCAGTAGTAGACAGGTTTTTAGCAATCAGCCCCAGCATTTT.

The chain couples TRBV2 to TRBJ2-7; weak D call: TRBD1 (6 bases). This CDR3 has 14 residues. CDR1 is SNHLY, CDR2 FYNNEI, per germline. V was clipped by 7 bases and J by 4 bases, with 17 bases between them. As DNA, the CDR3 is TGTGCCAGCATCCCCCAACAGGGCCCGTACGAGCAGTACTTC. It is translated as CASIPQQGPYEQYF.

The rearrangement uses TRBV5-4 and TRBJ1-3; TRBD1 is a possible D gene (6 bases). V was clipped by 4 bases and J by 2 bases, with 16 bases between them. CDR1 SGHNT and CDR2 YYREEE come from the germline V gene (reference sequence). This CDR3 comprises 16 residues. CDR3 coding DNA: TGTGCCAGCAGCACCGCCCTACAGGGAACTGGAAACACCATATATTTT. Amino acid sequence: CASSTALQGTGNTIYF.

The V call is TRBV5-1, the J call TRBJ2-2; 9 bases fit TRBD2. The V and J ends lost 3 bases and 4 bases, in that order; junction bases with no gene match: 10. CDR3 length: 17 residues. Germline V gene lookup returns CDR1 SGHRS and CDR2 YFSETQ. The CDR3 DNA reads TGCGCCAGCAGCTCGGGCGCGGGAGGGCCGATCACCGGGGAGCTGTTTTTT. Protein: CASSSGAGGPITGELFF.

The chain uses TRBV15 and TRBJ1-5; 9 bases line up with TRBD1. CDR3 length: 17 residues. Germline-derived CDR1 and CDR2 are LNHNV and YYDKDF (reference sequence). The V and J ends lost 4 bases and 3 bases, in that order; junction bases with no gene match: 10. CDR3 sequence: CATSTLTGGTLNQPQHF. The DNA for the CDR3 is TGTGCCACCAGCACGCTGACAGGGGGGACCCTCAATCAGCCCCAGCATTTT. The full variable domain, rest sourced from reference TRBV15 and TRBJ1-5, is DAMVIQNPRYQVTQFGKPVTLSCSQTLNHNVMYWYQQKSSQAPKLLFHYYDKDFNNEADTPDNFQSRRPNTSFCFLDIRSPGLGDTAMYLCATSTLTGGTLNQPQHFGDGTRLSIL.

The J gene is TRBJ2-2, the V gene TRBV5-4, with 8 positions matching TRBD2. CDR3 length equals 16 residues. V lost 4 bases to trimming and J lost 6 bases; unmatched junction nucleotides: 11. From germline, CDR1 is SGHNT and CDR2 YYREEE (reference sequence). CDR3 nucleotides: TGTGCCAGCAGCCTCGCGGCGGGGGGTGGCTCCGGGGAGCTGTTTTTT. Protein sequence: CASSLAAGGGSGELFF.

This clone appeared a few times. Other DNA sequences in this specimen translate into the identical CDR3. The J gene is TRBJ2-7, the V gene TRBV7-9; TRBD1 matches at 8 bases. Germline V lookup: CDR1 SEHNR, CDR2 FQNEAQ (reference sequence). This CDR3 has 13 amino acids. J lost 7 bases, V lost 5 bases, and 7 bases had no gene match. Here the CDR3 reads CASSLGQGGEQYF. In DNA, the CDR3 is TGTGCCAGCAGCCTCGGACAGGGTGGAGAGCAGTACTTC.

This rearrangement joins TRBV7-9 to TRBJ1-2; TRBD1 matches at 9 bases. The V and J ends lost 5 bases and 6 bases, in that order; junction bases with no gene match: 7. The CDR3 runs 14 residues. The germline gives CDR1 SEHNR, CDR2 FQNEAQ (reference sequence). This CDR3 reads CASSTRDREDGYTF. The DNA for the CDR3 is TGTGCCAGCAGCACCAGGGACAGGGAAGATGGCTACACCTTC.

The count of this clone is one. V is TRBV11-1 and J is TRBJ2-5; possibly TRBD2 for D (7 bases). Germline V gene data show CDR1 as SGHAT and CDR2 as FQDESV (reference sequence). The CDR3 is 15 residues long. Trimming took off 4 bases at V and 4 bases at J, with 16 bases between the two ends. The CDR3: CASSSSTGGGETQYF. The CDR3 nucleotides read TGTGCCAGCAGCTCCTCTACGGGGGGCGGAGAGACCCAGTACTTC.

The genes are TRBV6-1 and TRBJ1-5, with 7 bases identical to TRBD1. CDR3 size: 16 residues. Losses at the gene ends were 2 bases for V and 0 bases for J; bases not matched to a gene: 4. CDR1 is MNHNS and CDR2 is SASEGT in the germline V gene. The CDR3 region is CASSERDSYSNQPQHF. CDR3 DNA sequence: TGTGCCAGCAGTGAAAGGGACAGCTATAGCAATCAGCCCCAGCATTTT.

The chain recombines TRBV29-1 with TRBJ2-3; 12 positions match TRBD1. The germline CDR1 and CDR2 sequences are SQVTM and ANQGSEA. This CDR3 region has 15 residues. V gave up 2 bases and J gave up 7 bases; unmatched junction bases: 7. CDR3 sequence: CSVELGTGGEYTQYF. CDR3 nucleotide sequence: TGCAGCGTTGAACTCGGGACAGGGGGCGAGTATACGCAGTATTTT.